This TCR beta chain derives from a study of blood T cell repertoires in COVID-19. Clones were sequenced by immunoSEQ multiplex PCR, and TCRdb holds only the in-frame ones, with some missing. The table lists a few hundred thousand clones, roughly 85% of them singletons. CDR3 length: 14 residues. Trimming cost V 2 bases and J 1 base, with 7 bases left between them. Germline V lookup: CDR1 SGHDT, CDR2 YYEEEE. The material sequenced was PBMCs or T cells enriched from blood (not recorded which). The clonotype comes from a woman aged 25 to 39 who had recovered from COVID-19. The genes are TRBV5-6 and TRBJ1-5; D might be TRBD1 (5 bases). The CDR3 DNA follows: TGTGCCAGCAGCTTTGGGGGGAGCAATCAGCCCCAGCATTTT. This sequence encodes CASSFGGSNQPQHF.